Listed below are T cell receptor beta chains from one sample, sequenced in a study of CD4+ T cells in melanoma. Data came from immunoSEQ multiplex PCR; TCRdb stores just in-frame clones and leaves some out. The sample lists around 100,000 clones, roughly 90% occurring once. Sequencing input: peripheral blood. These receptors were obtained from a human donor with melanoma. Both conserved end residues are part of each CDR3. The D gene is left open where the match is weak. Size values are once, few and many counts, or a class for expanded clones, and some rows have none.

clone_size j_call v_call d_call cdr3_aa cdr3_nt
. TRBJ2-2 TRBV19 TRBD2 CASSRSGRVRTGELFF TGTGCCAGTAGTCGTAGCGGGAGGGTGCGCACCGGGGAGCTGTTTTTT
. TRBJ2-3 TRBV11-2 TRBD2 CASSPGLAGDTQYF TGTGCCAGCAGTCCGGGACTAGCGGGAGATACGCAGTATTTT
. TRBJ1-5 TRBV28 TRBD1 CASSKGQGGQPQHF TGTGCCAGCAGCAAGGGGCAGGGGGGTCAGCCCCAGCATTTT
. TRBJ2-7 TRBV19 . CASSPRQAAAGEQYF TGTGCCAGTAGTCCCAGACAGGCGGCAGCGGGAGAGCAGTACTTC
. TRBJ2-7 TRBV19 . CASSNRDSYEQYF TGTGCCAGTAGTAACAGGGACTCCTACGAGCAGTACTTC
. TRBJ1-1 TRBV11-3 . CASSERNTEAFF TGTGCCAGCAGCGAGCGAAACACTGAAGCTTTCTTT
. TRBJ2-7 TRBV29-1 TRBD1 CSVRFPTGSYEQYF TGCAGCGTGCGCTTTCCGACAGGGTCCTACGAGCAGTACTTC
. TRBJ2-2 TRBV7-8 . CASSLSTGGLVTGELFF TGTGCCAGCAGCTTAAGCACGGGGGGCCTCGTCACCGGGGAGCTGTTTTTT
. TRBJ1-1 TRBV10-3 TRBD1 CAIRDQTGGGLNTEAFF TGTGCCATCAGGGATCAAACAGGGGGCGGACTGAACACTGAAGCTTTCTTT
. TRBJ2-7 TRBV28 . CASNNFDFSSTEQYF TGTGCCAGCAACAACTTCGACTTTTCTAGCACCGAGCAGTACTTC
. TRBJ1-2 TRBV5-5 TRBD1 CASSLGDRVNYGYTF TGTGCCAGCAGCTTGGGGGACAGGGTTAACTATGGCTACACCTTC
. TRBJ1-5 TRBV2 . CASSAGRGRGQPQHF TGTGCCAGCAGTGCGGGGCGGGGGCGAGGGCAGCCCCAGCATTTT
. TRBJ1-4 TRBV29-1 TRBD1 CSVGGTGGRTELFF TGCAGCGTTGGTGGGACAGGGGGACGGACGGAACTGTTTTTT
. TRBJ2-5 TRBV30 . CASTQTVFQETQYF TGTGCCTCCACCCAGACAGTTTTCCAAGAGACCCAGTACTTC
. TRBJ2-2 TRBV27 . CASSFFQDTGELFF TGTGCCAGCAGTTTCTTCCAGGACACCGGGGAGCTGTTTTTT
. TRBJ2-7 TRBV5-4 TRBD1 CASSFGDRGYEQYF TGTGCCAGCAGCTTCGGGGACAGGGGATACGAGCAGTACTTC
. TRBJ1-1 TRBV29-1 . CSGVGKGDSEAFF TGCAGCGGGGTAGGGAAGGGCGACTCTGAAGCTTTCTTT
. TRBJ2-3 TRBV6-5 . CASSYSEGSTDTQYF TGTGCCAGCAGTTACTCGGAAGGCAGCACAGATACGCAGTATTTT
once TRBJ1-6 TRBV12-2 . CASRGTVNSPLHF TGTGCAAGTCGGGGGACGGTAAATTCACCCCTCCACTTT
. TRBJ2-7 TRBV6-1 TRBD1 CASSASWDRGGEQYF TGTGCCAGCAGCGCTAGCTGGGACAGGGGTGGAGAGCAGTACTTC